Shown below are 2 T cell receptor beta chains from a single sample sequenced in a study of shared clonotypes between healthy human individuals. Repertoires were generated with immunoSEQ multiplex PCR, while TCRdb's copy carries only in-frame clones and drops some. The sample has about 560,000 clones, roughly 72% seen once. Sequencing input: PBMCs. These receptors came from a middle-aged woman in good health. Some clones in this sample may be carry-over from other donors' samples.

V gene TRBV6-5 combines with J gene TRBJ1-2, with 10 positions matching TRBD1. Germline V CDR1 and CDR2: MNHEY, SVGAGI. The CDR3 has 13 residues. The V gene end was trimmed by 5 bases and the J gene end by 7 bases; junction bases not matched to a gene: 4. As DNA, the CDR3 is TGTGCCAGCAGTCCGGACAGGGGGTTTGGCTACACCTTC. Residues: CASSPDRGFGYTF.

With respect to this clone: Other nucleotide sequences in the sample specify the same CDR3. The V and J genes are TRBV7-2 and TRBJ2-7; 11 positions agree with TRBD2. This CDR3 region has 15 residues. The V and J ends lost 2 bases and 6 bases, in that order; junction bases with no gene match: 6. Germline CDR1 reads SGHTA; CDR2 reads FQGNSA. CDR3 in DNA: TGTGCCAGCAGCTTACTAGCGGGAGGCCAGGGCGAGCAGTACTTC. This sequence encodes CASSLLAGGQGEQYF.